This T cell receptor (beta chain) was sequenced in a study of glioma-infiltrating T cells. Concerning this clonotype: Its antigen is unknown.

The CDR3 spans 14 residues. Per the germline V gene, CDR1 is SNHLY and CDR2 is FYNNEI. Study-wide results and limits: Tissue-blood divergence was below expectation in non-neoplastic patients, above in gliomas.

TCR alpha and beta CDR3 regions were amplified from RNA using iRepertoire nested multiplex PCR. Tissue mRNA or PBMC total RNA, about 90-450 ng, went into one-step reverse transcription and amplification. A single record per CDR3 protein comes from TCRdb applying MiXCR to the multiplex PCR reads. Counted here are about 93,000 distinct CDR3 sequences, about 37% occurring once; the ten biggest clones make up around two fifths. The receptor was derived from a human donor with low-grade glioma or glioblastoma, undergoing nonglioma brain surgery, or in good health (not recorded which). The V gene is TRBV2, the J gene TRBJ2-3, with D possibly being TRBD1 or TRBD2 (5 bases each). Sequenced material: glioma tissue, nonneoplastic brain tissue, or PBMCs (not recorded which). The DNA of the CDR3 is TGTGTTAGCAGTGGGACGCATCGTACAGATACGCAGTATTTT. It specifies CVSSGTHRTDTQYF.